This T cell receptor beta chain comes out of a study of identical twins. This clonotype was seen just once. J gave up 3 bases and V 4 bases, and 9 bases lay outside the gene matches. The CDR3 loop spans 15 amino acids. Germline loops: CDR1 SGHTA, CDR2 FQGNSA. TCRdb processed the 5' RACE reads anew with MiXCR; each CDR3 protein has one entry. The profile shows 500,000 or so distinct CDR3 sequences, over 11% of them singletons. Separately, the same data were catalogued under a study of yellow fever vaccine responses in identical twins.

The clonotype comes from a woman younger than 35 in good health. Material for sequencing was CD4+ T cells sorted from blood. J is TRBJ2-7 and V is TRBV7-2, with 7 bases fitting TRBD1. CDR3: CASSSTTGSGYEQYF. The CDR3 DNA is TGTGCCAGCAGCTCGACGACAGGGAGCGGCTACGAGCAGTACTTC. Looking up the rest from reference TRBV7-2 and TRBJ2-7 gives the full variable domain: GAGVSQSPSNKVTEKGKDVELRCDPISGHTALYWYRQSLGQGLEFLIYFQGNSAPDKSGLPSDRFSAERTGGSVSTLTIQRTQQEDSAVYLCASSSTTGSGYEQYFGPGTRLTVT.